This entry concerns a single TCR beta chain. These data come from a study of blood T cell repertoires in COVID-19. Overall study: COVID-19 samples collected from the United States, Italy and Spain covered acute and convalescent phases. The analysed material was cDNA or gDNA that came from T cells, B-cell-depleted T cells, or PBMCs.

In the original processing: For nucleated cells, counts were estimated from reference gene primer amplification. TCRdb keeps only in-frame clones here, not all; method: immunoSEQ multiplex PCR. Clone size and the V and J calls come from that table; the DNA yielded D and trimming. Among around 8,000 clones listed, more than 75% were seen once. The CDR3 consists of 16 residues. The V gene's germline CDR1 is LGHDT and CDR2 YNNKEL (reference sequence). V lost 1 base and J lost 3, with 13 bases in between. Material for sequencing was peripheral blood. The rearrangement links TRBV3-1 (or the pseudogene TRBV3-2) to TRBJ1-3; perhaps TRBD1 as D (6 bases). The sequence came from a woman aged 55-75 years with active COVID-19. CDR3 sequence (DNA): TGTGCCAGCAGCCAAGGTGCCGGGACAATTGGAAACACCATATATTTT. It translates to CASSQGAGTIGNTIYF.